Each of the 26 T cell receptor beta chains below was sequenced from the same sample in a study of blood T cell repertoires in COVID-19 (TCRdb year 2020). The receptor library was made with the immunoSEQ multiplex PCR assay. TCRdb re-hosts the immuneACCESS table, in-frame sequences only. Its copies lack some clones; in the studies checked, an unresolved V gene accounts for under half of them, and the cause for the rest is not known. This sample is represented by about 230,000 clones; roughly 91% of them were singletons. Together, the top ten hold roughly 4% of the sample. The sequenced sample consisted of PBMCs or T cells enriched from blood (not recorded which). All receptors derive from a woman between 25 and 40 years old with acute COVID-19.

The rearrangement links TRBV6-5 to TRBJ2-3; 11 bases match TRBD2. The J segment lost 4 bases and the V segment lost 3 bases, leaving 6 bases of the junction unmatched. This CDR3 region has 16 residues. The germline V gene encodes CDR1 MNHEY and CDR2 SVGAGI. The CDR3 DNA is TGTGCCAGCAGTTATCGATATAGCGGGGGGGCAGATACGCAGTATTTT. Its protein is CASSYRYSGGADTQYF.

This clone was counted a single time. The chain employs TRBV28 and TRBJ1-5; D is uncertain. V was pared by 3 bases and J by 3 bases, with 9 bases between. Germline CDR1 is MDHEN and CDR2 is SYDVKM. This CDR3 has 14 amino acids. CDR3: CASSFPGVNQPQHF. DNA of the CDR3: TGTGCCAGCAGTTTCCCCGGGGTCAATCAGCCCCAGCATTTT.

The J gene is TRBJ1-4, the V gene TRBV7-2, with D unclear. V was cut by 1 base and J by 7 bases, with 16 bases left in between. Germline CDR1 is SGHTA and CDR2 is FQGNSA. CDR3 size: 16 residues. DNA of the CDR3: TGTGCCAGCAGCTTAGATCGCCTAGCTCCTGGTGAAAAACTGTTTTTT. Translated, it gives CASSLDRLAPGEKLFF.

The rearrangement uses TRBV5-1 and TRBJ2-2; D is ambiguous. Germline V gives CDR1 SGHRS, CDR2 YFSETQ. This CDR3 contains 15 residues. Deletions cut 0 bases from V and 6 bases from J, with 12 bases between. CDR3 amino acids: CASSLEGGKAGELFF. The CDR3 DNA sequence: TGCGCCAGCAGCTTGGAAGGCGGAAAGGCCGGGGAGCTGTTTTTT.

The rearrangement joins TRBV7-9 to TRBJ1-3; no definite D call. The CDR3 has 16 residues. Trimming removed 0 bases from V and 0 bases from J, with 9 bases in between. Per the germline V gene, CDR1 is SEHNR and CDR2 is FQNEAQ (reference sequence). CDR3 nucleotide sequence: TGTGCCAGCAGCTTAGCCGGCGGCAACTCTGGAAACACCATATATTTT. Translated: CASSLAGGNSGNTIYF.

The chain joins TRBV4-1 to TRBJ2-7; D might be TRBD1 (5 bases). V lost 3 bases, J lost 5 bases, and 8 bases lay in between. There are 12 residues in the CDR3. The V gene's germline CDR1 is MGHRA and CDR2 YSYEKL. CDR3 in DNA: TGCGCCAGCAGCCATCAGGGTAACGAGCAGTACTTC. Translating it yields CASSHQGNEQYF.

The CDR3 loop is CASSYPLPGGDKLFF. DNA of the CDR3: TGTGCCAGCAGTTACCCTCTCCCCGGGGGTGACAAACTGTTTTTT. This chain uses TRBV6-5 with TRBJ1-4; D possibly corresponds to TRBD1 (5 bases). Germline V gene lookup returns CDR1 MNHEY and CDR2 SVGAGI. There are 15 residues in the CDR3. Trimming removed 2 bases from V and 11 bases from J, with 18 bases in between.

The gene calls are TRBV18 and TRBJ1-5; unclear D gene. CDR3 length: 14 amino acids. V lost 3 bases and J 6 bases, leaving 12 bases between the germline ends. CDR1 and CDR2 (germline): KGHSH, LQKENI. The CDR3 here is CASSPPYRSQPQHF. For the CDR3, the DNA is TGTGCCAGCTCACCCCCCTATCGTAGTCAGCCCCAGCATTTT.

The chain employs TRBV3-1 (or the pseudogene TRBV3-2) and TRBJ1-1; D gene unclear. The CDR3 consists of 14 residues. Germline CDR1 LGHDT, CDR2 YNNKEL (reference sequence). Trimming shortened V by 1 base and J by 4 bases, and 10 bases separated the two germline ends. The DNA of the CDR3 is TGTGCCAGCAGCCAAGTTTTGGTCGGCACTGAAGCTTTCTTT. As protein: CASSQVLVGTEAFF.

The rearrangement uses TRBV9 and TRBJ2-1; 8 bases are a match to TRBD2. The J segment lost 9 bases and the V segment lost 0 bases, leaving 8 bases of the junction unmatched. CDR3 length equals 15 residues. Germline loops: CDR1 SGDLS, CDR2 YYNGEE. CDR3 residues: CASSVAVTSVREQFF. The CDR3 DNA is TGTGCCAGCAGCGTAGCTGTGACTAGCGTCCGTGAGCAGTTCTTC.

The chain is built from TRBV25-1 and TRBJ1-1; maybe TRBD1 (5 bases). The CDR3 spans 17 residues. The germline CDR1 and CDR2 sequences are MGHDK and SYGVNS. V was trimmed by 6 bases and J by 0 bases, leaving 20 bases between them. The CDR3 DNA is TGTGCCAGCAGCCCAAGTGGGGGGATCTTCATGAACACTGAAGCTTTCTTT. Translating gives CASSPSGGIFMNTEAFF. Supplemented by reference TRBV25-1 and TRBJ1-1, the full variable domain reads EADIYQTPRYLVIGTGKKITLECSQTMGHDKMYWYQQDPGMELHLIHYSYGVNSTEKGDLSSESTVSRIRTEHFPLTLESARPSHTSQYLCASSPSGGIFMNTEAFFGQGTRLTVV.

This clone was observed at least ten times. The V and J genes are TRBV2 and TRBJ1-2, with 8 positions matching TRBD1. The germline gives CDR1 SNHLY, CDR2 FYNNEI. This CDR3 comprises 13 residues. V lost 6 bases, J lost 5 bases, and 5 bases stayed unmatched. The CDR3 DNA reads as TGTGCCAGCAGGGACAGGGCTACTTATGGCTACACCTTC. Its translation is CASRDRATYGYTF. The complete variable domain, with remaining parts taken from reference TRBV2 and TRBJ1-2, reads EPEVTQTPSHQVTQMGQEVILRCVPISNHLYFYWYRQILGQKVEFLVSFYNNEISEKSEIFDDQFSVERPDGSNFTLKIRSTKLEDSAMYFCASRDRATYGYTFGSGTRLTVV.

The chain uses TRBV29-1 and TRBJ2-1; 12 nucleotides line up with TRBD2. Germline loops: CDR1 SQVTM, CDR2 ANQGSEA. The CDR3 covers 15 residues. The J segment lost 4 bases and the V segment lost 2 bases, leaving 3 bases of the junction unmatched. In DNA form, the CDR3 reads TGCAGCGTTGAACCTAGCGGGGGGGGTTACAATGAGCAGTTCTTC. This translates into CSVEPSGGGYNEQFF.

Only one count was recorded for this clone. This chain connects TRBV10-2 to TRBJ1-5; D uncertain. The CDR3 extends over 13 amino acids. Trimming pared 8 bases from V and 5 bases from J, leaving 13 bases between. Germline values: CDR1 WSHSY, CDR2 SAAADI. CDR3 in DNA: TGCGCCAGCTCCGCTCGGAGGGATCAGCCCCAGCATTTT. This sequence encodes CASSARRDQPQHF.

The chain employs TRBV5-1 and TRBJ1-2, with no clear D. V lost 4 bases and J lost 4, with 14 bases in between. CDR1 SGHRS and CDR2 YFSETQ come from the germline V gene. This CDR3 has 14 residues. CDR3 sequence reads: CASSKDFAGYGYTF. In DNA, the CDR3 is TGCGCCAGCAGCAAGGACTTTGCCGGCTATGGCTACACCTTC.

CDR3 sequence: CAIRLDRDYGYTF. The CDR3 DNA reads TGTGCCATCCGATTGGACAGGGATTATGGCTACACCTTC. J is TRBJ1-2 and V is TRBV10-3; 8 bases are a match to TRBD1. Germline loops: CDR1 ENHRY, CDR2 SYGVKD. V lost 8 bases and J lost 5; bases outside the gene matches: 7. The length of the CDR3 is 13 residues.

The rearrangement uses TRBV6-2 or TRBV6-3 and TRBJ2-1, with D possibly being TRBD1 (5 bases). The CDR3 is 12 residues long. Trimming left V 5 bases short and J 9 bases short, with 11 bases between. Germline V gene lookup returns CDR1 MNHEY and CDR2 SVGEGT. This chain's CDR3 is CASSRQPREQFF. CDR3 nucleotide sequence: TGTGCCAGCAGTAGACAGCCACGTGAGCAGTTCTTC.

In its sample, this clone was seen once. The chain joins TRBV7-9 to TRBJ2-5; 8 bases agree with TRBD1. Trimming removed 1 base from V and 4 bases from J; junction bases left unmatched: 8. Germline-derived CDR1 and CDR2 are SEHNR and FQNEAQ (reference sequence). There are 16 residues in the CDR3. CDR3 nucleotide sequence: TGTGCCAGCAGCTTAGGGGGCAGGGGGCAGCGAGAGACCCAGTACTTC. Translating gives CASSLGGRGQRETQYF.

The chain joins TRBV5-5 to TRBJ2-1, with TRBD2 identical over 9 bases. The germline gives CDR1 SGHKS, CDR2 YYEKEE (reference sequence). J gave up 0 bases and V 4 bases, and 8 bases lay outside the gene matches. The CDR3 spans 17 residues. The CDR3: CASSPGGAGGSYNEQFF. The CDR3 DNA follows: TGTGCCAGCAGCCCCGGTGGAGCGGGGGGCTCCTACAATGAGCAGTTCTTC.

The chain combines TRBV6-2 or TRBV6-3 with TRBJ2-7; 10 bases are shared with TRBD2. The CDR3 runs to 17 residues. Losses at the gene ends were 4 bases for V and 2 bases for J; bases not matched to a gene: 11. Germline V gives CDR1 MNHEY, CDR2 SVGEGT. Here the CDR3 DNA reads TGTGCCAGCAGTTCTCCTCTAGCGGGGGTGACGACCTACGAGCAGTACTTC. This sequence encodes CASSSPLAGVTTYEQYF.

The chain carries TRBV7-2 and TRBJ1-2; D gene uncertain. Germline V gene lookup returns CDR1 SGHTA and CDR2 FQGNSA. V was shortened by 5 bases and J by 7 bases, with 20 bases between the two germline ends. The CDR3 has 15 amino acids. In DNA form, the CDR3 reads TGTGCCAGCAGCCCCCGGGGAGGTGGGCGGTCTGGCTACACCTTC. Amino acids: CASSPRGGGRSGYTF.

This chain uses TRBV7-9 with TRBJ2-1, with D possibly being TRBD2 (5 bases). The ends were cut back, 0 bases at V and 9 bases at J, with 12 bases in the middle. Germline CDR1 and CDR2: SEHNR and FQNEAQ (reference sequence). CDR3 size: 14 residues. CDR3 loop: CASSLAGVLGEQFF. The CDR3 DNA follows: TGTGCCAGCAGCTTAGCCGGGGTTTTGGGTGAGCAGTTCTTC.

This clone was detected once. This CDR3 is CASSFSGAYEQYF. The CDR3 nucleotides read TGTGCCAGCAGCTTTTCCGGGGCCTACGAGCAGTACTTC. This chain uses TRBV5-6 with TRBJ2-7; TRBD2 might be the D (5 bases). The CDR3 consists of 13 residues. The germline V gene encodes CDR1 SGHDT and CDR2 YYEEEE. V lost 2 bases to trimming and J lost 2 bases, with 8 bases between them.

With respect to this clone: Other DNA sequences of this sample code for an identical CDR3. V gene TRBV30 combines with J gene TRBJ1-4; D may be TRBD1 (6 bases). Looked up from germline, CDR1 is GTSNPN and CDR2 is SVGIG (reference sequence). The CDR3 totals 14 residues. Trimming took off 0 bases at V and 1 base at J, with 6 bases between the two ends. The CDR3 sequence: CAWSVGGTNEKLFF. The CDR3 DNA sequence: TGTGCCTGGAGTGTAGGGGGAACTAATGAAAAACTGTTTTTT.

This chain joins TRBV24-1 and TRBJ2-3; TRBD1 might be the D (5 bases). The CDR3 extends over 14 amino acids. V dropped 4 bases and J dropped 3 bases, with 10 bases sitting between them. Germline V gene data show CDR1 as KGHDR and CDR2 as SFDVKD. The CDR3 reads CATSDTRQTDTQYF. The CDR3 nucleotides read TGTGCCACCAGTGACACGAGACAGACAGATACGCAGTATTTT.

The chain combines TRBV2 with TRBJ1-4; D remains unclear. In germline, CDR1 is SNHLY, CDR2 FYNNEI. CDR3 length equals 14 residues. V lost 5 bases, J lost 6 bases, and 13 bases lay in between. CDR3 DNA: TGTGCCAGCAGTAAGGCGCGAGGCGATGAAAAACTGTTTTTT. Translating gives CASSKARGDEKLFF.